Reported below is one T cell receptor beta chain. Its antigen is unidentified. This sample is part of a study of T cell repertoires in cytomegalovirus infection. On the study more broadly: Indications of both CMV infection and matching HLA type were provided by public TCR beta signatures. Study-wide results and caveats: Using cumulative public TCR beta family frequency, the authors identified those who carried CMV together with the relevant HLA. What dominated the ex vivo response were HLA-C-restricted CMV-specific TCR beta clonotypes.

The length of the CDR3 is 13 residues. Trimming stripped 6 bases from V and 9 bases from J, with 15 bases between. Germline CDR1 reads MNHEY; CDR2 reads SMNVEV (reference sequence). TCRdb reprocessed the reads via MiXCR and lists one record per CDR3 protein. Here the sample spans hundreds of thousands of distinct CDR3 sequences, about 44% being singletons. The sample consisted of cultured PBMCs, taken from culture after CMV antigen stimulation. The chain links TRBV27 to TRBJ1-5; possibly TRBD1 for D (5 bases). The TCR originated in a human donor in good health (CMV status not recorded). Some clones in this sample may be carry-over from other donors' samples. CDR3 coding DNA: TGTGCCAGCAGCACCGGGGCCGTGGGGCCCCAGCATTTT. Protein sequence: CASSTGAVGPQHF.